These 7 T cell receptor beta chains came from one sample sequenced in a study of blood T cell repertoires in COVID-19. Data came from immunoSEQ multiplex PCR; TCRdb stores just in-frame clones and leaves some out. The repertoire consists of tens of thousands of clones, with around 80% occurring once and the leading ten covering 10%. Sequencing was performed on peripheral blood. The receptor set was obtained from a man between 60 and 75 years old with acute or convalescent COVID-19.

This chain connects TRBV6-2 or TRBV6-3 to TRBJ2-3, with D possibly being TRBD2 (6 bases). The CDR3 sequence is 14 residues long. CDR1 is MNHEY and CDR2 is SVGEGT in the germline V gene. V lost 4 bases and J lost 0, with 8 bases in between. CDR3 bases: TGTGCCAGCAGTTCAGGACTAAGCACAGATACGCAGTATTTT. Translating it yields CASSSGLSTDTQYF.

The J gene is TRBJ2-1, the V gene TRBV5-4; D is perhaps TRBD2 (6 bases). Trimming cost V 4 bases and J 0 bases, with 11 bases left between them. CDR1 and CDR2 (germline): SGHNT, YYREEE (reference sequence). The CDR3 contains 15 residues. The CDR3 loop reads CASSERVSSYNEQFF. In DNA form, the CDR3 reads TGTGCCAGCAGCGAGCGGGTGAGCTCCTACAATGAGCAGTTCTTC.

This clone has just one count. This chain connects TRBV24-1 to TRBJ2-1, with 8 bases that match TRBD2. The J segment lost 0 bases and the V segment lost 4 bases, leaving 13 bases of the junction unmatched. The germline V gene has CDR1 KGHDR and CDR2 SFDVKD. The CDR3 is made up of 19 amino acids. The DNA of the CDR3 is TGTGCCACCAGTGAGTCGTCTCTAGCGGGTCCGGACTCCTACAATGAGCAGTTCTTC. This codes for CATSESSLAGPDSYNEQFF.

The rearrangement links TRBV4-3 to TRBJ2-1; TRBD1 matches 8 bases. The CDR3 spans 13 residues. Germline V CDR1 and CDR2: LGHNA, YSLEER. J was trimmed by 7 bases and V by 2 bases; bases with no gene match: 1. The CDR3 spells CASSQRQGNEQFF. The CDR3, as DNA: TGCGCCAGCAGCCAACGACAGGGGAATGAGCAGTTCTTC.

The genes are TRBV19 and TRBJ1-4, with 8 bases fitting TRBD1. The CDR3 covers 14 residues. The J segment lost 8 bases and the V segment lost 5 bases, leaving 7 bases of the junction unmatched. Germline V gives CDR1 LNHDA, CDR2 SQIVND (reference sequence). CDR3 DNA sequence: TGTGCCAGTAGTCCCAGGGGGCTGGACGAAAAACTGTTTTTT. This sequence encodes CASSPRGLDEKLFF.

The rearrangement joins TRBV6-5 to TRBJ2-1, with 9 bases that match TRBD2. The CDR3 has 14 amino acids. Germline lookup yields CDR1 MNHEY and CDR2 SVGAGI. J was trimmed by 6 bases and V by 7 bases; bases with no gene match: 7. Here the CDR3 DNA reads TGTGCCAGCAAAAATAGCGGGGGAGTCAATGAGCAGTTCTTC. Its protein is CASKNSGGVNEQFF.

The chain is built from TRBV5-1 and TRBJ1-2; D gene ambiguous. Germline CDR1 reads SGHRS; CDR2 reads YFSETQ. V lost 2 bases and J 11 bases, leaving 16 bases between the germline ends. The CDR3 is 13 amino acids. CDR3 amino acids: CASSFGGSGFYTF. DNA for the CDR3: TGCGCCAGCAGCTTTGGCGGGTCGGGGTTTTACACCTTC.